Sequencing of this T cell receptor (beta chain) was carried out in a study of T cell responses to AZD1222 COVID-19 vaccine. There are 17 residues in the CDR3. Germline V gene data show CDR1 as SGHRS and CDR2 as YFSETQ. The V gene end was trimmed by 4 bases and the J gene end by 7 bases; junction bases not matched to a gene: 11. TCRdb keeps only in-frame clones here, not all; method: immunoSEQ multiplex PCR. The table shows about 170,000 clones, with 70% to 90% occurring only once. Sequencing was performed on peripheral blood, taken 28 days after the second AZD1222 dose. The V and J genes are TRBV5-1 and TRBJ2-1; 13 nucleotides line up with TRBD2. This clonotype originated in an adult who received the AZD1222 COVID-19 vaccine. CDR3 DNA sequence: TGCGCCAGCAGCGTGGACGAGACTAGCGGGGGGTTGAATGAGCAGTTCTTC. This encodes CASSVDETSGGLNEQFF.